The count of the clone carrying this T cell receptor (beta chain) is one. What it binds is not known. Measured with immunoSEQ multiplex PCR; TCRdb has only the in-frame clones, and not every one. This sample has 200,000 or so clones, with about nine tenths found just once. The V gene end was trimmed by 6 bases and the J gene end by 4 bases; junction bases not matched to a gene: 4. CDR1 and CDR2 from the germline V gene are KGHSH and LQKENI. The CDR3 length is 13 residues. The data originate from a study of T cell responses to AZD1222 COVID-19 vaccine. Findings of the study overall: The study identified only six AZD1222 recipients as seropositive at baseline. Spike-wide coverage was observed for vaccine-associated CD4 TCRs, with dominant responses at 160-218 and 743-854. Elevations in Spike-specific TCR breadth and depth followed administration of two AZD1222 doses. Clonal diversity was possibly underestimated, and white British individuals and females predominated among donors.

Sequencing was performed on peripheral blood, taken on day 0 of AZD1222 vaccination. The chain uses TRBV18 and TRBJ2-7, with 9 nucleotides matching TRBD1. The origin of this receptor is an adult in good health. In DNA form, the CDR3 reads TGTGCCAGCTCCGAGGGACAGGGATACGAGCAGTACTTC. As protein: CASSEGQGYEQYF.